Sequencing of this TCR beta chain was carried out in a study of molecular identifiers for immune sequencing clone quantification. Study-level background: Within a replicate experiment, RNA obtained from either 20,000 or 100,000 naive CD8 cells was divided into five aliquots, and four of those aliquots were then sequenced.

This CDR3 contains 15 residues. The junction had 7 bases not matched to a gene; V was cut back by 6 bases and J by 2 bases. The germline V gene has CDR1 SNHLY and CDR2 FYNNEI. Previously described methods and listed TCR primers were used for bulk TCR libraries. TCRdb re-derived calls from the PCR reads in MiXCR, one entry per CDR3 protein. The data contain hundreds of thousands of distinct CDR3 sequences, 25% of them singletons. This clonotype has a handful of counts. A read error may be the cause here, since a much bigger clone is one base away. CD8+CD4-CCR7+CD45RA+ cells were sorted as naive CD8 T cells.

V is TRBV2 and J is TRBJ2-3, with 8 bases fitting TRBD2. Material: naive CD8+ T cells from blood, with Jurkat cell RNA spiked in. Subset here: FACS-sorted CD8+CD4-CCR7+CD45RA+ naive T cells. The TCR originated in a human donor in good health. Some libraries in this study had Jurkat cell RNA spiked in. The CDR3 reads CASRGLVGATDTQYF. The CDR3 DNA sequence: TGTGCCAGCAGGGGACTAGTGGGGGCCACAGATACGCAGTATTTT.